This T cell receptor beta chain appears in the sequencing data of a study of multiple sclerosis patients with progressive multifocal leukoencephalopathy (dated by TCRdb to between 2018 and 2021). Regarding the complete study: The controls were roughly five MS patients treated with natalizumab who did not develop PML and who were sampled longitudinally. From before therapy, through 6 and 12 months, up to PML onset, two natalizumab-treated patients who later developed PML were tracked longitudinally. The goal of the study was to detect any JC virus-specific or public T-cell expansions that arose at the time of PML onset. Peripheral T and B cells were examined in MS patients who developed PML (4 under natalizumab, 1 after alemtuzumab) and in treated patients who did not develop PML. Findings and caveats that apply to the study as a whole: Less diverse TRB repertoires in most PML patients were suggested by lower normalized Shannon entropy, whereas values near 1 were observed in the natalizumab-treated controls. Because of the small, descriptive cohort, whether findings reflect JC virus infection or general immunocompromise remained unclear. Only PML patients had TRB clones above 0.5% frequency, but the clones expanded at PML onset were already present before and during natalizumab therapy. The analysis covered only peripheral blood, although cerebrospinal fluid or brain lymphocytes might be more informative for natalizumab-associated PML. When PML developed, neither common TRBV or TRBJ gene usage nor preferential TRBV-TRBJ pairings were detected.

With respect to this clone: Its antigen target is currently unknown. Per-base qualities were not stored, and no clone one base away is much larger.

The time point label, as the study defines it: before natalizumab initiation. Every listed patient had earlier received interferon beta, and every PML patient was female. Before the first natalizumab infusion, T0 blood samples were collected. Ficoll-Hypaque density gradient centrifugation was used to isolate peripheral blood mononuclear cells. The trim is 2 bases for V and 5 bases for J, with a gap of 9 bases between the germline ends. The CDR3 sequence holds 13 residues, the cysteine and phenylalanine included. Only CDR3 DNA remains: 39 bases, in frame from the first base. The germline V gene specifies MNHNS as CDR1 and SASEGT as CDR2. The immunoSEQ two-step multiplex PCR at survey-level depth was used to amplify TRB CDR3 regions from genomic DNA. Synthetic inline TR CDR3 controls covering all V-J pairings were spiked into each PCR so that template counts could be estimated and amplification bias removed. Reads were processed so that amplification and sequencing bias were reduced, and quantification was performed against synthetic TR CDR3 analogs. The source study handled its data this way. Raw data were processed in ImmunoSEQ Analyzer, with out-of-frame sequences and CDR3s containing stop codons removed, and genes were named according to IMGT nomenclature. Normalized Shannon entropy, defined as 1 minus Pielou's evenness, served as the summary measure of repertoire diversity. TRB sequences were treated as identical only when sharing V gene, J gene and CDR3. Public PML clonotypes were CDR3s shared by two or more PML-onset samples but absent earlier, in controls, and in public databases. Positional CDR3 amino acid composition was analyzed in Skylign with the observed count method. What TCRdb holds here is the immuneACCESS table cut down to in-frame rearrangements. Part of the clones is not present; checked against another copy, under half of the missing clones reflect an unresolved V gene, and the others are unexplained. That table gives V, J and clone size, and the DNA gave D and trimming. The sample table lists 25,000 to 35,000 clones, 80% to 95% of them with a count of one. Jointly, the top ten make up about 1.9% of the sample.

This clonotype originated in a man aged 25 to 45 with multiple sclerosis. Sequences were obtained from PBMCs. In this chain, TRBV6-1 is recombined with TRBJ1-2; confidence is insufficient to name the D gene. The CDR3 region reads CASSENSPYGYTF. The nucleotide sequence is given as TGTGCCAGCAGTGAAAATAGCCCTTATGGCTACACCTTC.